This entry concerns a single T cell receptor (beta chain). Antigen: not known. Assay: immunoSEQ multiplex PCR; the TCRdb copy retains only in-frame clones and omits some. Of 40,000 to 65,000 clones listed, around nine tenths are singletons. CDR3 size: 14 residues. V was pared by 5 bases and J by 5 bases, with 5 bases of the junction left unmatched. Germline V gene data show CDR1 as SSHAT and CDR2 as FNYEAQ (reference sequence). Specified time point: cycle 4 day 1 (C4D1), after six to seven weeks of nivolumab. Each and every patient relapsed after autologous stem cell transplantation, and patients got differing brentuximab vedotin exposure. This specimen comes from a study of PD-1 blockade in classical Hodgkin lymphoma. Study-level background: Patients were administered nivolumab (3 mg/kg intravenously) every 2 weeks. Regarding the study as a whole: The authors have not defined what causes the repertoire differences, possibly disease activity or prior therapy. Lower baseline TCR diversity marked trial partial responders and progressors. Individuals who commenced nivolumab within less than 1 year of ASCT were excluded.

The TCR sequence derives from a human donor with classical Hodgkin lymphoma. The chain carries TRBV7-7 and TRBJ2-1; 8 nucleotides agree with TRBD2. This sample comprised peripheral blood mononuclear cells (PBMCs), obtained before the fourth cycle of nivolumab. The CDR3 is CASSPSSGHNEQFF. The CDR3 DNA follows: TGTGCCAGCAGCCCGTCTAGCGGGCACAATGAGCAGTTCTTC. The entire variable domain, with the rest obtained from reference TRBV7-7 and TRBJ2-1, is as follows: GAGVSQSPRYKVTKRGQDVTLRCDPISSHATLYWYQQALGQGPEFLTYFNYEAQPDKSGLPSDRFSAERPEGSISTLTIQRTEQRDSAMYRCASSPSSGHNEQFFGPGTRLTVL.